This T cell receptor (beta chain) emerged from a study of shared clonotypes between healthy human individuals. The CDR3 is 12 amino acids. V shed 8 bases, J shed 7 bases, and the junction held 8 bases outside the gene matches. In germline, CDR1 is SQVTM, CDR2 ANQGSEA. Naive CD8 cells comprised CD45RO-negative, CCR7-positively selected cells, excluding terminally differentiated effector memory CD45RA+ cells. Assay used: immunoSEQ multiplex PCR; TCRdb lists only in-frame clones, some missing. The profile covers approximately 650,000 clones, with around 95% appearing a single time and approximately 0.1% taken by the ten largest.

This receptor was obtained from a woman younger than 45 in good health. The chain combines TRBV29-1 with TRBJ2-1, with TRBD2 identical over 7 bases. The sequenced sample consisted of naive CD8+ T cells sorted from blood. The CDR3, as DNA: TGCAGCTCCTGGACTAGTACAAATGAGCAGTTCTTC. Translation: CSSWTSTNEQFF.